Listed here are 3 T cell receptor beta chains from one sample, sequenced in a study of blood T cell repertoires in COVID-19. Produced via immunoSEQ multiplex PCR; TCRdb's table is partial and in-frame only. The sample contains around 200,000 clones, roughly 86% of which appear only once. Sequenced sample: PBMCs or T cells enriched from blood (not recorded which). These receptors were taken from a middle-aged man with acute COVID-19.

The chain carries TRBV2 and TRBJ2-5, with TRBD2 as a possible D gene (6 bases). Between the trimmed V and J ends, which lost 6 bases and 2 bases, there was a span of 13 bases. The CDR3 covers 14 residues. The germline CDR1 and CDR2 sequences are SNHLY and FYNNEI. The CDR3 nucleotides are TGTGCCAGCAGACGGGAGACGGGTCAAGAGACCCAGTACTTC. Protein: CASRRETGQETQYF.

This chain uses TRBV5-5 with TRBJ2-1, with TRBD1 matching over 8 bases. The V and J ends lost 1 base and 5 bases, in that order; junction bases with no gene match: 2. The CDR3 covers 14 residues. Germline CDR1 SGHKS, CDR2 YYEKEE (reference sequence). DNA of the CDR3: TGTGCCAGCAGCTTGAGGGGACAGGACAATGAGCAGTTCTTC. It is translated as CASSLRGQDNEQFF.

This chain's CDR3 is CASTPLARSTDTQYF. Here the CDR3 DNA reads TGTGCCAGTACCCCGCTAGCGAGAAGCACAGATACGCAGTATTTT. The gene calls are TRBV19 and TRBJ2-3; D may be TRBD2 (6 bases). This CDR3 region has 15 residues. Germline assignment: CDR1 LNHDA and CDR2 SQIVND (reference sequence). Trimming removed 7 bases at V and 0 bases at J, with 14 bases between.